The T cell receptor beta chain under discussion was sequenced for a study of vaccination and CD4 T cells after COVID-19. Study-level background: Of the convalescent patients, who were SARS-CoV-2 positive by nasal swab PCR, about 10 had mild and one severe disease. Overall study findings and caveats: Within the convalescent patients, a median about 90% of the SARS-CoV-2-reactive clones were ones that appeared only post-vaccination.

Concerning this clonotype itself: No antigen is known for it.

Specified treatment: approximately nine-day PBMC culture with coronavirus spike peptide pools or control peptides (ViraFEST assay). Patients returned positive PCR results between March and December 2020, earlier than US Alpha, Beta and Delta variants. The Oncomine TCR Beta short-read assay was what sequenced the DNA obtained from cultured CD4+ T cells. TCRdb recomputed calls from the PCR reads with MiXCR, one row per CDR3 protein. Of over 9,500 distinct CDR3 sequences listed, around half are singletons. The CDR3 has 15 amino acids. CDR1 and CDR2 (germline): MNHEY, SVGEGT. V trimming: 4 bases; J trimming: 0 bases; junction bases outside the gene matches: 5.

The specimen was CD4+ T cells from blood, cultured in vitro. This TCR came from a human donor who had recovered from COVID-19. The V call is TRBV6-2 or TRBV6-3, the J call TRBJ2-7; 8 nucleotides align to TRBD2. This CDR3 reads CASSSTGTSSYEQYF. The CDR3 region has the DNA TGTGCCAGCAGTTCAACCGGGACTAGCTCCTACGAGCAGTACTTC.